The clone carrying this TCR beta chain was seen only a few times. Its specificity is unknown. This sample is part of a study of T-cell reconstitution after alpha-beta-depleted transplantation in children. Study-level results: Expanded graft clones numbering several hundred reportedly gave rise to alpha-beta T cells about two months after transplant.

Unique molecular identifiers tagged the TCRbeta library. TCRdb recomputed calls from the PCR reads with MiXCR, one row per CDR3 protein. The sample lists 610,000 or so distinct CDR3 sequences; 20% to 30% were seen once. Trimming stripped 7 bases from V and 0 bases from J, with 10 bases between. The CDR3 contains 15 residues. The germline gives CDR1 KGHSY, CDR2 FQNENV. Sequences were derived from PBMCs, sampled before TCRalphabeta/CD19-depleted stem cell transplant. This TCR was sampled from a boy under two years old with Wiskott-Aldrich syndrome, due to receive a stem cell transplant. This sequence joins TRBV16 and TRBJ2-6, with a tentative D call TRBD1 (5 bases). The CDR3 coding sequence is TGTGCCAGCAATCACAGGCTCTCTGGGGCCAACGTCCTGACTTTC. It specifies CASNHRLSGANVLTF.